The 20 T cell receptor beta chains below were found in one sample sequenced in a study of cytomegalovirus exposure and HLA in healthy donors. The PCR had 60 Vbeta and 13 Jbeta primers. TCRdb's table, derived via immunoSEQ multiplex PCR, lists solely in-frame clones and lacks some. The sample lists roughly 170,000 clones; about four fifths were seen once. The sequenced sample was PBMCs. The receptors here all came from a man between 25 and 39 years old in good health and CMV-seropositive.

The chain is built from TRBV29-1 and TRBJ2-7; 8 bases are shared with TRBD2. Germline V CDR1 and CDR2: SQVTM, ANQGSEA. The CDR3 consists of 14 residues. The ends lost 7 bases at V and 2 bases at J; junction bases unmatched: 10. The CDR3 nucleotides read TGCAGCGCCGCGCCGGGGGGGGTTGCCTACGAGCAGTACTTC. This codes for CSAAPGGVAYEQYF.

This clone has more than one count but fewer than ten. This chain links TRBV2 with TRBJ1-1, with 8 bases matching TRBD1. CDR1 SNHLY and CDR2 FYNNEI come from the germline V gene. CDR3 length equals 15 residues. V was clipped by 5 bases and J by 3 bases; unmatched bases: 8. The CDR3 nucleotides are TGTGCCAGCAGTCGCGGGACAGGAACACACACTGAAGCTTTCTTT. This codes for CASSRGTGTHTEAFF.

V usage is TRBV6-6 and J usage is TRBJ2-1, with 7 positions matching TRBD1. Germline lookup yields CDR1 MNHNY and CDR2 SVGAGI (reference sequence). This CDR3 comprises 14 residues. V shed 5 bases, J shed 7 bases, and the junction held 8 bases outside the gene matches. CDR3 DNA sequence: TGTGCCAGCAGTAACGACAGGGTCAAGAATGAGCAGTTCTTC. The encoded protein is CASSNDRVKNEQFF.

The chain joins TRBV11-3 to TRBJ1-5, with D unclear. The V gene's germline CDR1 is SGHNT and CDR2 YENEEA. The CDR3 runs to 13 residues. Trimming took 1 base from V and 5 from J, leaving 6 bases between them. This chain's CDR3 is CASSLVQDQPQHF. CDR3 nucleotides: TGTGCCAGCAGCTTAGTCCAGGATCAGCCCCAGCATTTT.

This chain links TRBV18 with TRBJ2-5, with 13 bases aligning to TRBD2. The CDR3 is 16 amino acids. V was pared by 1 base and J by 4 bases, with 3 bases of the junction left unmatched. Germline assignment: CDR1 KGHSH and CDR2 LQKENI. This CDR3 is CASSPRGLAGTETQYF. The CDR3 region has the DNA TGTGCCAGCTCACCACGGGGACTAGCGGGGACAGAGACCCAGTACTTC.

The gene calls are TRBV7-9 and TRBJ1-5; 9 bases match TRBD1. J gave up 4 bases and V 8 bases, and 0 bases lay outside the gene matches. The CDR3 contains 12 residues. The germline V gene encodes CDR1 SEHNR and CDR2 FQNEAQ (reference sequence). CDR3 protein: CASGQGNQPQHF. The CDR3 DNA sequence: TGTGCCAGCGGACAGGGGAATCAGCCCCAGCATTTT.

Many counts were recorded for this clone. The rearrangement links TRBV5-6 to TRBJ1-1, with D possibly being TRBD1 (5 bases). Germline V CDR1 and CDR2: SGHDT, YYEEEE. This CDR3 contains 15 residues. Trimming shortened V by 5 bases and J by 1 base, and 15 bases separated the two germline ends. The CDR3 region is CASRGGEDQNTEAFF. Here the CDR3 DNA reads TGTGCCAGCAGGGGGGGGGAGGATCAGAACACTGAAGCTTTCTTT. The entire variable domain, with the rest obtained from reference TRBV5-6 and TRBJ1-1, is as follows: DAGVTQSPTHLIKTRGQQVTLRCSPKSGHDTVSWYQQALGQGPQFIFQYYEEEERQRGNFPDRFSGHQFPNYSSELNVNALLLGDSALYLCASRGGEDQNTEAFFGQGTRLTVV.

This clone was counted once. V usage is TRBV27 and J usage is TRBJ2-3; tentative D call: TRBD2 (5 bases). Between the trimmed V and J ends, which lost 5 bases and 1 base, there was a span of 7 bases. Germline V lookup: CDR1 MNHEY, CDR2 SMNVEV (reference sequence). This CDR3 is built from 13 residues. CDR3 residues: CASSSGGTDTQYF. The CDR3 DNA follows: TGTGCCAGCAGTAGCGGAGGCACAGATACGCAGTATTTT.

The rearrangement joins TRBV6-4 to TRBJ2-2, with 8 nucleotides matching TRBD2. J lost 7 bases, V lost 5 bases, and 9 bases had no gene match. CDR3 length: 15 amino acids. In germline, CDR1 is MRHNA, CDR2 SNTAGT. The CDR3 bases are TGTGCCAGCAGTTTCGCGGGAGGCCAGAGCGGGGAGCTGTTTTTT. This sequence encodes CASSFAGGQSGELFF.

This chain joins TRBV18 and TRBJ2-5; D call uncertain. The CDR3 loop spans 15 amino acids. Trimming took 3 bases from V and 3 from J, leaving 14 bases between them. Per the germline V gene, CDR1 is KGHSH and CDR2 is LQKENI. CDR3 sequence: CASSPGGVQEETQYF. In nucleotides, the CDR3 is TGTGCCAGCTCACCCGGCGGAGTCCAAGAAGAGACCCAGTACTTC.

Here the CDR3 reads CASSRGQGEVGELFF. In nucleotides, the CDR3 is TGTGCCAGCAGTAGGGGACAGGGTGAAGTCGGGGAGCTGTTTTTT. The chain is built from TRBV6-5 and TRBJ2-2; 9 bases are a match to TRBD1. From germline, CDR1 is MNHEY and CDR2 SVGAGI. This CDR3 is built from 15 residues. V was pared by 5 bases and J by 7 bases, with 8 bases of the junction left unmatched.

This clone was picked up a small number of times. The genes are TRBV14 and TRBJ2-5; TRBD2 matches 8 bases. The CDR3 is 15 residues long. The germline gives CDR1 SGHDN, CDR2 FVKESK. V lost 3 bases and J lost 2; bases outside the gene matches: 5. CDR3 region: CASSQERGLQETQYF. The DNA of the CDR3 is TGTGCCAGCAGCCAGGAGCGGGGGCTACAAGAGACCCAGTACTTC.

The chain employs TRBV4-2 and TRBJ2-3, with TRBD2 matching 14 bases. V dropped 0 bases and J dropped 0; count of bases not matched to a gene: 2. Germline CDR1 and CDR2: LGHNA and YNFKEQ. This CDR3 has 18 residues. DNA of the CDR3: TGTGCCAGCAGCCAAGATCGGACTAGCGGGGGGAGCACAGATACGCAGTATTTT. Its translation: CASSQDRTSGGSTDTQYF.

CDR3 nucleotide sequence: TGTGCCAGCAGCCGGGGGGCGTCCTACGAGCAGTACTTC. Translating it yields CASSRGASYEQYF. V is TRBV5-4 and J is TRBJ2-7; the D gene is possibly TRBD2 (7 bases). CDR1 is SGHNT and CDR2 is YYREEE in the germline V gene (reference sequence). The CDR3 is made up of 13 amino acids. The V end was cut by 4 bases, the J end by 1 base, with 9 bases between.

The V and J genes are TRBV11-3 and TRBJ2-7; the match to TRBD2 covers 10 bases. The CDR3 is made up of 16 amino acids. V shed 6 bases and J 0 bases; nucleotides not matched to a gene: 8. Looked up from germline, CDR1 is SGHNT and CDR2 is YENEEA. In DNA, the CDR3 is TGTGCCAGCAGACACATAGCGGGGGGCTCCTCCTACGAGCAGTACTTC. Translation gives CASRHIAGGSSYEQYF.

The rearrangement uses TRBV12-5 and TRBJ1-2; D remains unclear. Per germline, CDR1 LGHNT and CDR2 FRNRAP. This CDR3 has 13 residues. V lost 1 base, J lost 8 bases, and 11 bases lay in between. The CDR3 DNA sequence: TGTGCTAGTGGTTTGGGGGAGGACTCCGGCTACACCTTC. This sequence encodes CASGLGEDSGYTF.

The rearrangement links TRBV6-1 to TRBJ2-1, with TRBD2 matching over 11 bases. The CDR3 has 14 amino acids. Losses at the gene ends were 8 bases for V and 2 bases for J; bases not matched to a gene: 2. Germline CDR1 reads MNHNS; CDR2 reads SASEGT. The CDR3 protein is CASRTSGPYNEQFF. As DNA, the CDR3 is TGTGCCAGCCGGACTAGCGGGCCCTACAATGAGCAGTTCTTC.

The CDR3 here is CASSIPLGRDNQPQHF. The DNA for the CDR3 is TGTGCCAGCAGCATTCCCCTTGGCAGGGACAATCAGCCCCAGCATTTT. The gene calls are TRBV21-1 and TRBJ1-5; TRBD1, the D gene given by the table, was not confirmed from the DNA. TRBV21-1 is classified as a pseudogene. The CDR3 has 16 residues.

The rearrangement links TRBV11-3 to TRBJ2-7, with 7 nucleotides matching TRBD2. This CDR3 spans 15 amino acids. Germline-derived CDR1 and CDR2 are SGHNT and YENEEA. V was clipped by 4 bases and J by 3 bases; unmatched bases: 9. The CDR3 DNA reads as TGTGCCAGCAGCTCCCGGGGAGGGAGGGTCTACGAGCAGTACTTC. Residues: CASSSRGGRVYEQYF.

This clone was seen only once. The gene calls are TRBV30 and TRBJ2-5, with TRBD2 identical over 15 bases. This CDR3 is 17 amino acids long. Trimming at V came to 4 bases and at J to 0 bases, leaving 6 bases not matched to a gene. Germline CDR1 and CDR2: GTSNPN and SVGIG (reference sequence). The CDR3 DNA reads as TGTGCCTGGAAGGGGACTAGCGGGAGGATCCACCAAGAGACCCAGTACTTC. Amino acids: CAWKGTSGRIHQETQYF.